A selection of T cell receptor beta chains follows, all from one sample in a study of OX40 agonist ivuxolimab in advanced cancers. TCRdb keeps only in-frame clones here, not all; method: immunoSEQ multiplex PCR. The sample consists of approximately 73,000 clones, approximately 86% of them appearing once. Sequencing was performed on CD4+ or CD8+ T cells sorted from blood, taken in a trial of the OX40 agonist ivuxolimab. These receptors were collected from an adult with an advanced solid tumor such as melanoma, head and neck, liver or kidney cancer. Both conserved end residues are part of each CDR3. D genes are given only for firm matches. Expanded clones are given a class, and other clones once, few, many or no size at all.

clone size	V gene	J gene	D gene	CDR3 protein	CDR3 DNA
.	TRBV28	TRBJ1-1	.	CASSFPPPGRNTEAFF	TGTGCCAGCAGTTTCCCCCCACCCGGGAGGAACACTGAAGCTTTCTTT
.	TRBV15	TRBJ2-2	.	CATSRELGQGGTGELFF	TGTGCCACCAGCAGAGAACTAGGGCAGGGAGGCACCGGGGAGCTGTTTTTT
.	TRBV7-9	TRBJ1-5	TRBD1	CASSSTGGNQPQHF	TGTGCCAGCAGCTCGACAGGGGGCAATCAGCCCCAGCATTTT
.	TRBV28	TRBJ1-5	.	CASSPYRVNQPQHF	TGTGCCAGCAGTCCGTACAGGGTCAATCAGCCCCAGCATTTT
.	TRBV6-5	TRBJ2-3	TRBD1	CASSRDRVGTDTQYF	TGTGCCAGCAGCCGAGACAGGGTGGGCACAGATACGCAGTATTTT
.	TRBV6-5	TRBJ1-3	TRBD1	CASSSGGTGNTIYF	TGTGCCAGCAGTTCAGGGGGCACTGGAAACACCATATATTTT
.	TRBV2	TRBJ1-1	.	CASRAGHTEAFF	TGTGCCAGCAGGGCGGGTCACACTGAAGCTTTCTTT
few	TRBV6-5	TRBJ1-2	.	CASRPGQGKSYYTF	TGTGCCAGCCGACCTGGGCAGGGAAAGAGTTACTACACCTTC
.	TRBV6-5	TRBJ2-7	TRBD2	CASSRGGAYEQYF	TGTGCCAGCAGTCGGGGGGGGGCCTACGAGCAGTACTTC
.	TRBV28	TRBJ1-5	.	CASRLPQVPNQPQHF	TGTGCCAGCAGACTTCCTCAGGTTCCCAATCAGCCCCAGCATTTT
.	TRBV2	TRBJ1-4	TRBD1	CASSLDRGMEKLFF	TGTGCCAGCAGTTTGGACAGGGGTATGGAAAAACTGTTTTTT
.	TRBV5-4	TRBJ2-5	TRBD2	CASYIAGGIETQYF	TGTGCCAGCTACATAGCGGGGGGGATAGAGACCCAGTACTTC
.	TRBV20-1	TRBJ2-1	.	CSARLNNEQFF	TGCAGTGCTAGACTAAACAATGAGCAGTTCTTC
once	TRBV30	TRBJ2-7	.	CAWSVGSGDYEQYF	TGTGCCTGGAGTGTAGGTAGTGGAGACTACGAGCAGTACTTC
.	TRBV28	TRBJ1-5	.	CASSLGRGDQPQHF	TGTGCCAGCAGTTTAGGGAGGGGAGACCAGCCCCAGCATTTT
.	TRBV6-5	TRBJ2-1	.	CASKGYNEQFF	TGTGCCAGCAAGGGGTACAATGAGCAGTTCTTC
once	TRBV7-8	TRBJ2-6	.	CATVKRADWANVLTF	TGTGCCACGGTTAAAAGGGCCGATTGGGCCAACGTCCTGACTTTC
.	TRBV5-1	TRBJ2-2	TRBD2	CASSFSSGGNTGELFF	TGCGCCAGCAGCTTTTCTAGCGGGGGAAACACCGGGGAGCTGTTTTTT
.	TRBV18	TRBJ2-2	TRBD1	CASSPQGQDNTGELFF	TGTGCCAGCTCACCACAGGGACAGGACAACACCGGGGAGCTGTTTTTT
.	TRBV9	TRBJ2-6	.	CASSIRGGANVLTF	TGTGCCAGCAGCATTAGAGGTGGGGCCAACGTCCTGACTTTC
.	TRBV11-1	TRBJ2-2	.	CASSQNTGELFF	TGTGCCAGCAGCCAGAACACCGGGGAGCTGTTTTTT
.	TRBV18	TRBJ1-5	.	CASSQDSGNQPQHF	TGTGCCAGCTCACAGGACAGCGGCAATCAGCCCCAGCATTTT
once	TRBV27	TRBJ1-4	TRBD1	CASSLSPGQGVNEKLFF	TGTGCCAGCAGTTTATCTCCGGGACAGGGGGTAAATGAAAAACTGTTTTTT
.	TRBV6-1	TRBJ1-4	TRBD1	CASSRDRVNEKLFF	TGTGCCAGCAGCAGGGACAGGGTTAATGAAAAACTGTTTTTT
.	TRBV6-1	TRBJ1-2	TRBD1	CASANRGNYGYTF	TGTGCCAGCGCCAACAGGGGGAACTATGGCTACACCTTC
.	TRBV11-3	TRBJ2-4	TRBD1	CASSQQGQGDIQYF	TGTGCCAGCAGCCAACAGGGACAGGGGGACATTCAGTACTTC
.	TRBV29-1	TRBJ2-7	TRBD2	CSVDPSGLGYEQYF	TGCAGCGTTGACCCTAGCGGCCTGGGCTACGAGCAGTACTTC
.	TRBV7-2	TRBJ1-5	.	CASSHRGGSNQPQHF	TGTGCCAGCAGCCACCGCGGGGGCTCCAATCAGCCCCAGCATTTT
.	TRBV27	TRBJ2-2	.	CASSVTDRTRGGELFF	TGTGCCAGCAGTGTCACCGACAGGACCCGGGGCGGGGAGCTGTTTTTT
.	TRBV9	TRBJ1-3	.	CASSVAVGGGSGNTIYF	TGTGCCAGCAGCGTAGCGGTGGGGGGTGGCTCTGGAAACACCATATATTTT
.	TRBV6-4	TRBJ2-3	.	CASSLGYSTDTQYF	TGTGCCAGCAGCCTAGGATATAGCACAGATACGCAGTATTTT
.	TRBV6-5	TRBJ2-7	.	CASSFQGGGYEQYF	TGTGCCAGCAGTTTCCAGGGAGGGGGCTACGAGCAGTACTTC
.	TRBV19	TRBJ1-5	.	CASSIGVGGNQPQHF	TGTGCCAGTAGTATTGGGGTGGGGGGCAATCAGCCCCAGCATTTT
.	TRBV5-4	TRBJ2-1	.	CASSSTVNEQFF	TGTGCCAGCAGCTCGACAGTCAATGAGCAGTTCTTC
.	TRBV10-3	TRBJ2-1	TRBD2	CATAAGGPTYNEQFF	TGTGCCACCGCCGCGGGGGGTCCTACCTACAATGAGCAGTTCTTC
once	TRBV6-5	TRBJ2-7	.	CASSGRTGVTDEQYF	TGTGCCAGCAGTGGAAGAACGGGGGTAACCGACGAGCAGTACTTC
.	TRBV11-2	TRBJ2-1	.	CASSPDNEQFF	TGTGCCAGCAGCCCTGATAATGAGCAGTTCTTC
.	TRBV7-3	TRBJ2-7	TRBD2	CASSRSGSGEQYF	TGTGCCAGCAGCCGGAGCGGGAGCGGCGAGCAGTACTTC
.	TRBV28	TRBJ1-3	.	CASSAYSDTIYF	TGTGCCAGCAGTGCTTACTCAGACACCATATATTTT
.	TRBV5-1	TRBJ1-2	TRBD1	CASSLRTGGSGYTF	TGCGCCAGCAGCTTGCGTACAGGGGGCTCTGGCTACACCTTC
.	TRBV5-6	TRBJ2-2	.	CASSLGLGGNTGELFF	TGTGCCAGCAGCTTGGGGCTAGGCGGGAACACCGGGGAGCTGTTTTTT
.	TRBV9	TRBJ2-2	.	CASSVGVTESGELFF	TGTGCCAGCAGCGTGGGGGTCACCGAATCCGGGGAGCTGTTTTTT
.	TRBV4-1	TRBJ2-4	.	CASSQDWAGVAKNIQYF	TGCGCCAGCAGCCAAGATTGGGCAGGAGTAGCCAAAAACATTCAGTACTTC
.	TRBV11-1	TRBJ2-3	.	CASSPQGDTQYF	TGTGCCAGCAGCCCGCAGGGAGATACGCAGTATTTT
.	TRBV2	TRBJ2-3	.	CASKVVGDTQYF	TGTGCCAGCAAAGTAGTTGGTGATACGCAGTATTTT
once	TRBV27	TRBJ1-1	.	CASSRLQGNTEAFF	TGTGCCAGCAGTCGACTACAGGGGAACACTGAAGCTTTCTTT
.	TRBV12-5	TRBJ2-1	.	CASGGDGLRGREQFF	TGTGCTAGTGGGGGGGACGGACTCAGAGGCCGGGAGCAGTTCTTC
.	TRBV4-1	TRBJ1-1	TRBD1	CASSQAGAGQGKPFF	TGCGCCAGCAGCCAAGCAGGGGCGGGACAGGGCAAACCTTTCTTT
.	TRBV6-7	TRBJ1-1	.	CATLPGLNTEAFF	TGTGCCACCCTGCCAGGGTTGAACACTGAAGCTTTCTTT
once	TRBV9	TRBJ1-6	TRBD1	CASSGDSGSPLHF	TGTGCCAGCAGCGGGGACAGTGGGTCACCCCTCCACTTT
once	TRBV5-6	TRBJ2-1	.	CASILGQTYNEQFF	TGTGCCAGCATCCTGGGCCAAACCTACAATGAGCAGTTCTTC
once	TRBV30	TRBJ1-4	.	CAWGAARGEKLFF	TGTGCCTGGGGGGCGGCGAGGGGAGAAAAACTGTTTTTT
.	TRBV5-1	TRBJ2-7	TRBD2	CASSGGGFPYEQYF	TGCGCCAGCAGCGGGGGGGGTTTCCCCTACGAGCAGTACTTC
.	TRBV7-8	TRBJ2-5	.	CASSSTESETAQYF	TGTGCCAGCAGCTCGACAGAATCCGAAACGGCCCAGTACTTC
few	TRBV11-2	TRBJ2-2	.	CASSPQTRTGELFF	TGTGCCAGCAGCCCCCAGACTAGGACCGGGGAGCTGTTTTTT
.	TRBV18	TRBJ1-1	.	CASSPGTFGTEAFF	TGTGCCAGCTCACCAGGGACCTTCGGGACTGAAGCTTTCTTT
.	TRBV28	TRBJ1-2	.	CASSLWGGNGYTF	TGTGCCAGCAGTTTATGGGGGGGGAATGGCTACACCTTC